The 23 T cell receptor beta chains below were found in one sample sequenced in a study of human T cells and chemical hapten exposure. Time point indicated: patch test 1, 2 weeks after DPC sensitization. This sample's treatment: therapeutic diphenylcyclopropenone sensitization with weekly scalp DPC. TCRdb recomputed calls from the RACE reads with MiXCR, one row per CDR3 protein. Of 300,000 to 350,000 distinct CDR3 sequences detected, around 7% appear once; the ten largest clones hold less than 10%. Material: whole blood, obtained in connection with sensitization to the hapten diphenylcyclopropenone (DPC). Receptors were obtained from a woman aged 18-29 years with alopecia areata. Some clones in this sample may be carry-over from other donors' samples.

This clonotype was seen a handful of times. The gene calls are TRBV4-3 and TRBJ1-2; D may be TRBD1 (5 bases). The CDR3 extends over 14 amino acids. Germline CDR1 reads LGHNA; CDR2 reads YSLEER. V dropped 3 bases and J dropped 3 bases, with 11 bases sitting between them. CDR3 loop: CASSHVTGDYGYTF. In nucleotides, the CDR3 is TGCGCCAGCAGCCACGTTACAGGAGACTATGGCTACACCTTC.

This clonotype was seen a handful of times. This chain uses TRBV7-2 with TRBJ2-1, with D tentatively TRBD1 (6 bases). The V end lost 7 bases, the J end lost 8 bases, and 21 bases lay between the germline ends. The CDR3 length is 15 residues. Per germline, CDR1 SGHTA and CDR2 FQGNSA. Here the CDR3 DNA reads TGTGCCAGCAACACGAAAACAGGGACGAGGGATGAGCAGTTCTTC. Its protein product is CASNTKTGTRDEQFF.

Many counts were recorded for this clonotype. The CDR3 spells CASSRTPPRGENTGELFF. CDR3 bases: TGTGCCAGCTCACGTACCCCCCCGCGGGGAGAGAACACCGGGGAGCTGTTTTTT. The chain carries TRBV18 and TRBJ2-2; possible D gene TRBD2, 6 bases. The V and J ends lost 4 bases and 1 base respectively, with 19 bases between them. The CDR3 length is 18 residues. The germline V gene has CDR1 KGHSH and CDR2 LQKENI.

V is TRBV3-1 and J is TRBJ1-1, with D uncertain. V was cut by 6 bases and J by 6 bases, with 17 bases left in between. The CDR3 length is 14 residues. CDR1 and CDR2 (germline): LGHDT, YNNKEL (reference sequence). CDR3 loop: CASSPRGERPEAFF. Written as DNA, the CDR3 is TGTGCCAGCAGTCCCCGGGGTGAGCGGCCTGAAGCTTTCTTT.

This clonotype turned up a few times. The chain links TRBV12-3 or TRBV12-4 to TRBJ1-1, with a weak D call TRBD1 (5 bases). This CDR3 region has 13 residues. V lost 3 bases to trimming and J lost 7 bases, with 12 bases between them. The DNA of the CDR3 is TGTGCCAGCAGTTTCGGGGCCACCCTTGAAGCTTTCTTT. Translation: CASSFGATLEAFF.

This clonotype was counted at least ten times. V gene TRBV4-3 combines with J gene TRBJ2-5, with TRBD2 matching 9 bases. There are 15 residues in the CDR3. From germline, CDR1 is LGHNA and CDR2 YSLEER. The J segment lost 3 bases and the V segment lost 4 bases, leaving 6 bases of the junction unmatched. Here the CDR3 DNA reads TGCGCCAGCAGCCCCGGGACTAGCCCGGAAGAGACCCAGTACTTC. Residues: CASSPGTSPEETQYF.

This clonotype was detected only a few times. V usage is TRBV12-3 or TRBV12-4 and J usage is TRBJ2-1; D could derive from TRBD1 or TRBD2 (5 bases each). V was shortened by 2 bases and J by 2 bases, with 13 bases between the two germline ends. This CDR3 spans 16 amino acids. The CDR3 DNA reads TGTGCCAGCAGTTTAAAAACTAGGGGTCCCTACAATGAGCAGTTCTTC. Translating gives CASSLKTRGPYNEQFF.

The chain combines TRBV7-2 with TRBJ1-4; 7 bases line up with TRBD1. The CDR3 covers 15 residues. Per the germline V gene, CDR1 is SGHTA and CDR2 is FQGNSA. The junction had 9 bases not matched to a gene; V was cut back by 5 bases and J by 6 bases. CDR3 protein: CASSPLTGSHEKLFF. In DNA form, the CDR3 reads TGTGCCAGCAGCCCGCTGACAGGGTCTCATGAAAAACTGTTTTTT.

The sample holds a few counts of this clonotype. V and J are TRBV2 and TRBJ2-1; unclear D gene. Germline CDR1 and CDR2: SNHLY and FYNNEI. Trimming left V 2 bases short and J 12 bases short, with 11 bases between. The length of the CDR3 is 12 residues. The CDR3 DNA reads as TGTGCCAGCAGTGAACCAAGCTTACGGCAGTTCTTC. Its protein product is CASSEPSLRQFF. Based on the CDR3 plus reference TRBV2 and TRBJ2-1, the full variable domain is EPEVTQTPSHQVTQMGQEVILRCVPISNHLYFYWYRQILGQKVEFLVSFYNNEISEKSEIFDDQFSVERPDGSNFTLKIRSTKLEDSAMYFCASSEPSLRQFFGPGTRLTVL.

Many counts were recorded for this clonotype. This chain uses TRBV6-5 with TRBJ1-1, with D uncertain. The V gene's germline CDR1 is MNHEY and CDR2 SVGAGI. The CDR3 is 12 amino acids. Trimming cost V 6 bases and J 8 bases, with 13 bases left between them. This chain's CDR3 is CASSRGRDEAFF. CDR3 nucleotides: TGTGCCAGCAGCCGAGGACGTGACGAAGCTTTCTTT.

The V and J genes are TRBV18 and TRBJ1-1, with TRBD1 matching over 8 bases. The germline gives CDR1 KGHSH, CDR2 LQKENI. With V trimmed by 3 bases and J by 0 bases, 12 bases remained unmatched. The CDR3 is 18 residues long. CDR3 residues: CASSPVAWQGAMNTEAFF. The DNA of the CDR3 is TGTGCCAGCTCACCGGTAGCATGGCAGGGGGCAATGAACACTGAAGCTTTCTTT.

The chain joins TRBV6-1 to TRBJ2-3, with a possible D match to TRBD2 (5 bases). V lost 4 bases and J lost 3, with 14 bases in between. The V gene's germline CDR1 is MNHNS and CDR2 SASEGT. The CDR3 is made up of 15 amino acids. The CDR3 nucleotides read TGTGCCAGCAGTGGTCTTATAGAGGGTACAGATACGCAGTATTTT. It translates to CASSGLIEGTDTQYF.

This clonotype was recorded a few times. The V and J genes are TRBV2 and TRBJ1-6; D possibly corresponds to TRBD1 (5 bases). The V gene lost 5 bases and the J gene lost 0 bases, with 11 bases spanning the gap. The CDR3 covers 16 residues. Germline-derived CDR1 and CDR2 are SNHLY and FYNNEI. The CDR3 bases are TGTGCCAGCAGTCCCGGACATAGCTCCTATAATTCACCCCTCCACTTT. Protein product: CASSPGHSSYNSPLHF.

This clonotype was observed a handful of times. The chain joins TRBV18 to TRBJ1-3; D ambiguous. Trimming removed 3 bases from V and 0 bases from J, with 12 bases in between. The CDR3 consists of 16 residues. From germline, CDR1 is KGHSH and CDR2 LQKENI. The CDR3 region has the DNA TGTGCCAGCTCACCCGCTGAGATCTTCTCTGGAAACACCATATATTTT. Translation gives CASSPAEIFSGNTIYF.

The genes are TRBV24-1 and TRBJ2-2; D is unresolved. The germline V gene has CDR1 KGHDR and CDR2 SFDVKD. The CDR3 runs 13 residues. Deletions cut 4 bases from V and 3 bases from J, with 5 bases between. This chain's CDR3 is CATSEDYTGELFF. The CDR3 nucleotides read TGTGCCACCAGTGAGGATTACACCGGGGAGCTGTTTTTT.

The gene calls are TRBV2 and TRBJ2-2; no clear D gene. Germline loops: CDR1 SNHLY, CDR2 FYNNEI. Deletions cut 2 bases from V and 2 bases from J, with 6 bases between. The CDR3 covers 14 residues. CDR3 sequence (DNA): TGTGCCAGCAGTGAATGGTCAAACACCGGGGAGCTGTTTTTT. Amino acid sequence: CASSEWSNTGELFF.

The gene calls are TRBV9 and TRBJ1-5; D unclear. V was pared by 4 bases and J by 3 bases, with 17 bases between. Germline V gene data show CDR1 as SGDLS and CDR2 as YYNGEE. CDR3 length: 16 amino acids. Here the CDR3 DNA reads TGTGCCAGCAGCCCCGGGTCGGCAGGCCACAATCAGCCCCAGCATTTT. It yields the protein CASSPGSAGHNQPQHF.

This clonotype has more than one count but fewer than ten. The chain has TRBV20-1 and TRBJ1-6; weak D call: TRBD1 (6 bases). Germline V CDR1 and CDR2: DFQATT, SNEGSKA (reference sequence). V gave up 5 bases and J gave up 0 bases, with 14 bases separating them. The CDR3 sequence is 16 residues long. The CDR3 sequence is CSAEDSSFSYNSPLHF. The CDR3 nucleotides are TGCAGTGCTGAGGACAGTTCCTTCTCCTATAATTCACCCCTCCACTTT.

This clonotype was recorded many times. The V and J genes are TRBV3-1 and TRBJ2-7, with D possibly TRBD1 on 6 matching bases. CDR1 and CDR2 (germline): LGHDT, YNNKEL (reference sequence). CDR3 length: 13 amino acids. Trimming removed 3 bases at V and 2 bases at J, with 8 bases between. The CDR3: CASSQQGTYEQYF. As DNA, the CDR3 is TGTGCCAGCAGCCAGCAGGGGACCTACGAGCAGTACTTC.

The chain combines TRBV7-2 with TRBJ2-1, with 9 nucleotides matching TRBD2. There are 15 residues in the CDR3. The germline V gene has CDR1 SGHTA and CDR2 FQGNSA. After removal of 1 base from V and 4 bases from J, the junction contained 2 bases not matched to a gene. CDR3 amino acids: CASSLVAGEYNEQFF. CDR3 DNA: TGTGCCAGCAGCTTAGTAGCGGGGGAGTACAATGAGCAGTTCTTC.

Only a few counts were recorded for this clonotype. The chain combines TRBV5-6 with TRBJ2-3, with D possibly called TRBD1 or TRBD2 (5 bases each). Germline CDR1 reads SGHDT; CDR2 reads YYEEEE. The CDR3 has 16 amino acids. Trimming shortened V by 8 bases and J by 3 bases, and 22 bases separated the two germline ends. In DNA form, the CDR3 reads TGTGCCAGTCACAACTCCGGGACCGATTGGACAGATACGCAGTATTTT. Amino acid sequence: CASHNSGTDWTDTQYF.

This clonotype was detected many times. The chain couples TRBV7-6 to TRBJ2-2, with a possible D match to TRBD1 (6 bases). V was pared by 2 bases and J by 1 base, with 14 bases between. The germline CDR1 and CDR2 sequences are SGHVS and FNYEAQ. The length of the CDR3 is 17 residues. CDR3 residues: CASSLSRMDRNTGELFF. The CDR3 bases are TGTGCCAGCAGCTTAAGTAGAATGGACAGGAACACCGGGGAGCTGTTTTTT.

V usage is TRBV7-6 and J usage is TRBJ1-5, with D possibly matching TRBD1 (6 bases). V was shortened by 11 bases and J by 5 bases, with 16 bases between the two germline ends. The CDR3 runs 13 residues. Germline V gene lookup returns CDR1 SGHVS and CDR2 FNYEAQ. CDR3 loop: CAGNKDSYQPQHF. The CDR3 nucleotides are TGTGCCGGAAATAAGGACAGTTATCAGCCCCAGCATTTT. The full variable domain, rest sourced from reference TRBV7-6 and TRBJ1-5, is GAGVSQSPRYKVTKRGQDVALRCDPISGHVSLYWYRQALGQGPEFLTYFNYEAQQDKSGLPNDRFSAERPEGSISTLTIQRTEQRDSAMYRCAGNKDSYQPQHFGDGTRLSIL.